This is a list of T cell receptor beta chains from one sample in a study of PD-1 blockade in classical Hodgkin lymphoma. Sequencing used immunoSEQ multiplex PCR; TCRdb keeps in-frame clones, though not all of them. The sample yields around 99,000 clones, roughly 76% seen once. Sequences were derived from peripheral blood mononuclear cells (PBMCs), sampled before the second cycle of nivolumab. These TCRs come from a human donor with classical Hodgkin lymphoma. The CDR3 runs from the conserved cysteine through the conserved F or W. The D gene is left open where the match is weak. Some rows have no size entry. The others give once, few or many, or a class for an expanded clone.

CASSVGPRGTGELFF,TGTGCCAGCAGCGTAGGGCCTCGAGGCACCGGGGAGCTGTTTTTT,TRBJ2-2,-,TRBV9,-
CASSLLGQGARGYTF,TGTGCCAGCAGTTTGTTGGGACAGGGGGCTAGGGGCTACACCTTC,TRBJ1-2,-,TRBV6-5,TRBD1
CASSFRGNGDTEAFF,TGTGCCAGTAGTTTTCGGGGTAACGGGGACACTGAAGCTTTCTTT,TRBJ1-1,-,TRBV19,-
CASRVGNEQFF,TGTGCCAGCAGGGTTGGAAATGAGCAGTTCTTC,TRBJ2-1,-,TRBV6-1,-
CASSLVTSGAEQFF,TGTGCCAGCAGCTTAGTTACTAGCGGAGCAGAGCAGTTCTTC,TRBJ2-1,few,TRBV11-2,TRBD2
CAISESARDYEQYF,TGTGCCATCAGTGAGTCGGCCAGGGATTACGAGCAGTACTTC,TRBJ2-7,-,TRBV10-3,-
CASRNDGGTSTGELFF,TGCGCCAGCAGAAACGACGGGGGAACCTCCACCGGGGAGCTGTTTTTT,TRBJ2-2,-,TRBV4-1,-
CAWSRWEDSEQFF,TGTGCCTGGAGTAGATGGGAGGATAGTGAGCAGTTCTTC,TRBJ2-1,-,TRBV30,-
CASSQDKGQGNQPQHF,TGTGCCAGCAGCCAAGACAAGGGACAGGGCAATCAGCCCCAGCATTTT,TRBJ1-5,-,TRBV4-2,TRBD1
CASSTSGRVTDTQYF,TGCGCCAGCAGTACTAGCGGGAGGGTCACAGATACGCAGTATTTT,TRBJ2-3,-,TRBV5-1,TRBD2
CAWSFSNGYNEQFF,TGTGCCTGGAGCTTCTCCAACGGGTACAATGAGCAGTTCTTC,TRBJ2-1,-,TRBV30,-
CASKRGQGVAEAFF,TGTGCCAGTAAGCGGGGACAGGGGGTGGCTGAAGCTTTCTTT,TRBJ1-1,-,TRBV19,TRBD1
CASSRGAQFF,TGTGCCAGCAGTCGGGGGGCGCAGTTCTTC,TRBJ2-1,-,TRBV6-6,-
CAGGGWEEQFF,TGTGCCGGGGGGGGATGGGAAGAGCAGTTCTTC,TRBJ2-1,-,TRBV12-1,-
CASRRDFNEQFF,TGTGCCAGCAGGCGGGACTTTAATGAGCAGTTCTTC,TRBJ2-1,once,TRBV13,-
CASSLQVNEQFF,TGTGCCAGCAGCTTACAGGTCAATGAGCAGTTCTTC,TRBJ2-1,-,TRBV11-3,-
CASGAQRTDTGELFF,TGTGCCAGCGGGGCCCAGCGGACAGACACCGGGGAGCTGTTTTTT,TRBJ2-2,-,TRBV6-1,-
CASSIAQGYEQYF,TGTGCCAGTAGTATCGCCCAGGGCTACGAGCAGTACTTC,TRBJ2-7,-,TRBV19,-